Listed below are T cell receptor beta chains from one sample, sequenced in a study of T-cell memory formation after mild COVID-19. TCRdb ran MiXCR on the 5' RACE reads and lists one entry per CDR3 protein. Altogether around 340,000 distinct CDR3 sequences are present, about 16% being singletons, with the ten largest covering 20% to 25%. Sequencing input: PBMCs or a T cell subset sorted from them (not recorded which). These receptors were taken from a young man who had mild COVID-19 (a few samples of this study predate the infection). Cell type and time point are not known. CDR3s include the opening cysteine and the closing phenylalanine or tryptophan. The D gene is left open where the match is weak. Rows may omit the clone size; those that give it use once, few, many or a size class.

TRBV9	-	-	TRBJ2-3	CASSVAIDTQYF	TGTGCCAGCAGCGTAGCAATAGATACGCAGTATTTT
TRBV5-1	few	-	TRBJ1-6	CASSEGLSYNSPLHF	TGCGCCAGCAGCGAAGGACTATCTTATAATTCACCCCTCCACTTT
TRBV4-3	few	-	TRBJ2-7	CASSQEWRSYEQYF	TGCGCCAGCAGCCAAGAATGGCGGTCATACGAGCAGTACTTC
TRBV12-3/TRBV12-4	few	-	TRBJ1-5	CASRGPYSNQPQHF	TGTGCCAGCAGGGGCCCGTATAGCAATCAGCCCCAGCATTTT
TRBV4-1	few	-	TRBJ1-2	CASSQRGGNKGYTF	TGCGCCAGCAGCCAAAGGGGGGGGAATAAGGGCTACACCTTC
TRBV7-9	-	-	TRBJ1-1	CASSPGAGSRAFF	TGTGCCAGCAGCCCGGGGGCGGGGAGCCGAGCTTTCTTT
TRBV9	few	-	TRBJ2-1	CASTTSLASYNEQFF	TGTGCCAGCACCACCTCCCTAGCCTCCTACAATGAGCAGTTCTTC
TRBV25-1	few	-	TRBJ1-2	CASRTGGYTF	TGTGCCAGCAGGACGGGGGGCTACACCTTC
TRBV6-2/TRBV6-3	-	TRBD1	TRBJ2-5	CASRPSTGVGETQYF	TGTGCCAGCAGACCGTCGACAGGGGTGGGGGAGACCCAGTACTTC
TRBV6-5	few	-	TRBJ2-4	CASSRVAKNIQYF	TGTGCCAGCAGCCGGGTAGCCAAAAACATTCAGTACTTC
TRBV29-1	-	-	TRBJ1-1	CSGSQGWGMNTEAFF	TGCAGCGGGTCCCAGGGCTGGGGTATGAACACTGAAGCTTTCTTT